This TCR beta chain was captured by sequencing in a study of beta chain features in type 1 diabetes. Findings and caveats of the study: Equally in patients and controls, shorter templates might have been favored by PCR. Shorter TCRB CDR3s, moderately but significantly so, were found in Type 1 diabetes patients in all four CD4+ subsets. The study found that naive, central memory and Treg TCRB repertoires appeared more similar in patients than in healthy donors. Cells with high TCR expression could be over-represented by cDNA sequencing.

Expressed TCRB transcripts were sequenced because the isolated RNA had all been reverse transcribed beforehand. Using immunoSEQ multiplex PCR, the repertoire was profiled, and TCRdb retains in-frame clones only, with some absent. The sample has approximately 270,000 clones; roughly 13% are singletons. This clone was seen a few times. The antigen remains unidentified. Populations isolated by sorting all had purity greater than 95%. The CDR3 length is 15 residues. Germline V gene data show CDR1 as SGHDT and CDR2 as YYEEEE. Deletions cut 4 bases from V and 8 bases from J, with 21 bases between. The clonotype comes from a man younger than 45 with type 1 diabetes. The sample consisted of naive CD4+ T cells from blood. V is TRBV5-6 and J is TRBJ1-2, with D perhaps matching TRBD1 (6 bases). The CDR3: CASSLESTGLGGYTF. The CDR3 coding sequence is TGTGCCAGCAGCCTCGAGTCCACAGGGCTGGGCGGCTACACCTTC.